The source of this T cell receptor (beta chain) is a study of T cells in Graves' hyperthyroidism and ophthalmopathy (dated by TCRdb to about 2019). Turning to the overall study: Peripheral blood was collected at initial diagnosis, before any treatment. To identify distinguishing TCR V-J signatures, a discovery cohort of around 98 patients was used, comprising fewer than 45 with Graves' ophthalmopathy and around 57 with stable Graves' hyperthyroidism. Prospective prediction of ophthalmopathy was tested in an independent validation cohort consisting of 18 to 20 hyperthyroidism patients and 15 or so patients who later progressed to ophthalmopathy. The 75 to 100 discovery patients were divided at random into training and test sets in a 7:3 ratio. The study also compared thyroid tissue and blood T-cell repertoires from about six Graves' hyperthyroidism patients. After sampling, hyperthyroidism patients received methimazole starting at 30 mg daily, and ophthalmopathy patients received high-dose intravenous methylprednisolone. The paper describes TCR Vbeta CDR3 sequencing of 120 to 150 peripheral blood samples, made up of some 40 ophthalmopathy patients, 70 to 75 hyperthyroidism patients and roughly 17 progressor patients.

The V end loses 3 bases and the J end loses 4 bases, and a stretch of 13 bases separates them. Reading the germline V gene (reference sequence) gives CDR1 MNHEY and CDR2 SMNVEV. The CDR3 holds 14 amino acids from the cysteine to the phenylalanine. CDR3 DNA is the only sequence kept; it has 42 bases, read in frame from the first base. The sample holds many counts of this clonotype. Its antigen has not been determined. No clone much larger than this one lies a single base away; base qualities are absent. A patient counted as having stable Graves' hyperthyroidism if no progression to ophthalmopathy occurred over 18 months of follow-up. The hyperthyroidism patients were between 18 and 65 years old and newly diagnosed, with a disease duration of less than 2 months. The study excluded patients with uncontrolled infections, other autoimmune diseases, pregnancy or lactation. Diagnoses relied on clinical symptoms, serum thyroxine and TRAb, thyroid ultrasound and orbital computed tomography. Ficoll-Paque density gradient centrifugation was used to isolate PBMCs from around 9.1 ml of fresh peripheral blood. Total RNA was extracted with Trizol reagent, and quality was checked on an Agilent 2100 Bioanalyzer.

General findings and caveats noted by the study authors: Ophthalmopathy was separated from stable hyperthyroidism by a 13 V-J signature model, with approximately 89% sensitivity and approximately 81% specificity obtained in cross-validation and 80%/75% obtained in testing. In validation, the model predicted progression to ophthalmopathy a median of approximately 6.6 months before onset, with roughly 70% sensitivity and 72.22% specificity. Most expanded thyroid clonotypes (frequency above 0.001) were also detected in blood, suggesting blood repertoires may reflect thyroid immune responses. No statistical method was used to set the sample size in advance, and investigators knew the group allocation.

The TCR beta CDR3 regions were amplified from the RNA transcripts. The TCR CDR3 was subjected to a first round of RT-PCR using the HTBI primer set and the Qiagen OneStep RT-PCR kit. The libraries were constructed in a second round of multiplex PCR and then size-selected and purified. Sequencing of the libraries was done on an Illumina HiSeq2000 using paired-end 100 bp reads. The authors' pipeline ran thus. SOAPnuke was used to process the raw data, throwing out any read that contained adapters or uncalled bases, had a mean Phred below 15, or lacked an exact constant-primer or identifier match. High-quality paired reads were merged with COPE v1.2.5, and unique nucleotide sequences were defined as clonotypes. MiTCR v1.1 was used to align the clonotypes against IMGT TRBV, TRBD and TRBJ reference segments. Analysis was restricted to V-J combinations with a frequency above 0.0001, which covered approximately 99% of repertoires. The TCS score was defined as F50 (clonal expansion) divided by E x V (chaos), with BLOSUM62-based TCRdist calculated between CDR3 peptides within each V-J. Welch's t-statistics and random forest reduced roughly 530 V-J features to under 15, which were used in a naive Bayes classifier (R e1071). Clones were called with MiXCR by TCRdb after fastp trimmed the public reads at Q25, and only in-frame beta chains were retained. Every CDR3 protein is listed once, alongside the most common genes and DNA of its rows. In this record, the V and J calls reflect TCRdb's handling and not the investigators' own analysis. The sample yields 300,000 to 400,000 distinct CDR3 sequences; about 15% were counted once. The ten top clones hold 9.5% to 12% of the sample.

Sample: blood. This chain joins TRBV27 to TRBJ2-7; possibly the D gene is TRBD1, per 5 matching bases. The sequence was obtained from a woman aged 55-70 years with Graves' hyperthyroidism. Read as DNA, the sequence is TGTGCCAGCAGTTTCTCTGACAGCACGTACGAGCAGTACTTC. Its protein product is CASSFSDSTYEQYF.